This T cell receptor beta chain was sequenced in a study of patients and donors after allogeneic stem cell transplantation. Germline V gene data show CDR1 as SGHNT and CDR2 as YENEEA. J was trimmed by 6 bases and V by 4 bases; bases with no gene match: 10. The CDR3 sequence is 17 residues long. One entry per CDR3 protein, called by TCRdb with MiXCR from the RT-PCR reads. The table lists about 960,000 distinct CDR3 sequences, about a sixth of them singletons. Sequencing used blood, either unsorted or a sorted T cell fraction (not recorded which). V is TRBV11-3 and J is TRBJ2-3; 13 bases agree with TRBD2. The sequence was obtained from a human donor who was either an allogeneic HSCT recipient or a stem cell or donor lymphocyte infusion donor (not recorded which). It is not recorded whose cells these are; they may come from a transplant donor. For the CDR3, the DNA is TGTGCCAGCAGCTATGGACTAGCGGGGGCACGAGCGGATACGCAGTATTTT. It codes for CASSYGLAGARADTQYF.